The 26 T cell receptor beta chains below were found in one sample sequenced in a study of blood T cell repertoires in COVID-19. Some clones are missing from TCRdb's copy, which holds only in-frame ones; the method was immunoSEQ multiplex PCR. Of 95,000 to 100,000 clones in the sample, around 90% were seen once. The sequencing sample was made of peripheral blood. Receptors originate from a human donor with COVID-19, enrolled during active disease. The donor label of this sample is uncertain.

The CDR3 DNA is TGTGCCAGCAGCTTCATCCAGGGGGCGACCACCGGGGAGCTGTTTTTT. Encoded protein: CASSFIQGATTGELFF. The chain carries TRBV11-2 and TRBJ2-2; 8 nucleotides match TRBD1. The V segment lost 3 bases and the J segment 4 bases; nucleotides outside the gene matches: 7. This CDR3 contains 16 residues. Germline-derived CDR1 and CDR2 are SGHAT and FQNNGV.

This clone was counted once. J is TRBJ2-3 and V is TRBV7-3; weak D call: TRBD2 (5 bases). Trimming took off 2 bases at V and 2 bases at J, with 8 bases between the two ends. Germline V CDR1 and CDR2: SGHTA, FQGTGA. CDR3 size: 14 residues. The CDR3 DNA follows: TGTGCCAGCAGCTTATCGGGGTACACAGATACGCAGTATTTT. Its protein product is CASSLSGYTDTQYF.

The chain joins TRBV24-1 to TRBJ1-4; the D gene is possibly TRBD1 (6 bases). The CDR3 has 13 amino acids. Looked up from germline, CDR1 is KGHDR and CDR2 is SFDVKD. V was trimmed by 11 bases and J by 0 bases, leaving 9 bases between them. CDR3 nucleotide sequence: TGTGCCAGTCAGGGGTCAACTAATGAAAAACTGTTTTTT. Its protein product is CASQGSTNEKLFF.

The chain uses TRBV27 and TRBJ2-5; 8 bases are a match to TRBD1. Germline CDR1 and CDR2: MNHEY and SMNVEV (reference sequence). The V gene end was trimmed by 6 bases and the J gene end by 5 bases; junction bases not matched to a gene: 14. The CDR3 runs 16 residues. The CDR3 region is CASSPGTGSSSETQYF. In DNA, the CDR3 is TGTGCCAGCAGCCCCGGGACAGGCTCTTCCTCGGAGACCCAGTACTTC.

The rearrangement links TRBV7-9 to TRBJ1-1; 9 bases align to TRBD1. Germline V lookup: CDR1 SEHNR, CDR2 FQNEAQ (reference sequence). CDR3 length: 15 amino acids. V was pared by 1 base and J by 5 bases, with 5 bases of the junction left unmatched. The CDR3 bases are TGTGCCAGCAGCTTAGGTGGAGGGACAGGGACTGAAGCTTTCTTT. It translates to CASSLGGGTGTEAFF.

This sequence joins TRBV5-4 and TRBJ2-7, with TRBD2 identical over 9 bases. Looked up from germline, CDR1 is SGHNT and CDR2 is YYREEE (reference sequence). The CDR3 has 16 residues. The trim removed 2 bases at V and 2 bases at J, leaving 8 bases unmatched. In DNA form, the CDR3 reads TGTGCCAGCAGCTTTACCGCTAGCGGGGCCCCCTACGAGCAGTACTTC. Translation gives CASSFTASGAPYEQYF.

The chain employs TRBV28 and TRBJ1-5; 7 bases align to TRBD1. This CDR3 region has 14 residues. Germline-derived CDR1 and CDR2 are MDHEN and SYDVKM. Trimming removed 10 bases from V and 1 base from J; junction bases left unmatched: 7. This CDR3 reads CANRQGGSNQPQHF. DNA for the CDR3: TGTGCCAACAGACAGGGTGGAAGCAATCAGCCCCAGCATTTT.

V is TRBV5-1 and J is TRBJ2-3, with 7 nucleotides matching TRBD1. Germline V CDR1 and CDR2: SGHRS, YFSETQ. This CDR3 region has 17 residues. The ends lost 0 bases at V and 1 base at J; junction bases unmatched: 8. The CDR3 reads CASSLGGRGSGTDTQYF. CDR3 sequence (DNA): TGCGCCAGCAGCTTGGGGGGCAGGGGGTCCGGCACAGATACGCAGTATTTT.

This chain connects TRBV7-3 to TRBJ1-3; maybe TRBD1 (5 bases). Germline V CDR1 and CDR2: SGHTA, FQGTGA. This CDR3 is built from 16 residues. V was shortened by 2 bases and J by 0 bases, with 11 bases between the two germline ends. CDR3 loop: CASSLGAGRSGNTIYF. The CDR3 region has the DNA TGTGCCAGCAGCTTAGGGGCGGGACGCTCTGGAAACACCATATATTTT.

The rearrangement joins TRBV10-3 to TRBJ2-5; 8 nucleotides align to TRBD2. The junction had 5 bases not matched to a gene; V was cut back by 8 bases and J by 0 bases. The germline gives CDR1 ENHRY, CDR2 SYGVKD. This CDR3 spans 14 amino acids. The CDR3 DNA reads TGTGCCATCGGGAGGCGGGGGGACCAAGAGACCCAGTACTTC. It is translated as CAIGRRGDQETQYF.

The chain employs TRBV5-1 and TRBJ2-1; 11 bases agree with TRBD2. The trim removed 3 bases at V and 3 bases at J, leaving 8 bases unmatched. This CDR3 contains 17 residues. Per the germline V gene, CDR1 is SGHRS and CDR2 is YFSETQ. CDR3 amino acids: CASSSGPGLADYNEQFF. CDR3 nucleotide sequence: TGCGCCAGCAGCTCCGGACCGGGACTAGCGGACTACAATGAGCAGTTCTTC.

There are a few counts of this clone. Additional DNA sequences in this sample encode the identical CDR3. The rearrangement links TRBV5-4 to TRBJ2-5, with D perhaps matching TRBD2 (7 bases). V shed 4 bases and J shed 1 base, with 11 bases lying between them. The CDR3 extends over 14 amino acids. The germline gives CDR1 SGHNT, CDR2 YYREEE (reference sequence). The CDR3, as DNA: TGTGCCAGCAGCGGGGGGGGGCTCCAAGAGACCCAGTACTTC. It translates to CASSGGGLQETQYF.

The chain joins TRBV10-3 to TRBJ1-1; 8 nucleotides align to TRBD1. V shed 3 bases and J 1 base; nucleotides not matched to a gene: 1. Germline CDR1 and CDR2: ENHRY and SYGVKD. The CDR3 has 14 amino acids. CDR3 amino acids: CAISEDRGNTEAFF. The CDR3 DNA sequence: TGTGCCATCAGTGAAGACAGGGGGAACACTGAAGCTTTCTTT.

V is TRBV5-1 and J is TRBJ1-6; D gene uncertain. CDR1 and CDR2 (germline): SGHRS, YFSETQ. V was shortened by 9 bases and J by 0 bases, with 13 bases between the two germline ends. The CDR3 is made up of 15 amino acids. CDR3 DNA: TGCGCCACCCCGGGTGATGGCTCCTATAATTCACCCCTCCACTTT. Residues: CATPGDGSYNSPLHF.

The J gene is TRBJ1-3, the V gene TRBV6-6; 7 nucleotides agree with TRBD1. There are 14 residues in the CDR3. The ends lost 6 bases at V and 0 bases at J; junction bases unmatched: 2. CDR1 is MNHNY and CDR2 is SVGAGI in the germline V gene (reference sequence). The CDR3: CASSRDSSGNTIYF. Written as DNA, the CDR3 is TGTGCCAGCAGCCGGGACAGCTCTGGAAACACCATATATTTT.

The chain recombines TRBV19 with TRBJ1-6; D unclear. Trimming removed 5 bases from V and 7 bases from J, with 15 bases in between. The V gene's germline CDR1 is LNHDA and CDR2 SQIVND (reference sequence). This CDR3 spans 15 amino acids. The chain's CDR3 is CASSDRGIPNSPLHF. The CDR3 DNA reads TGTGCCAGTAGTGACCGAGGGATACCGAATTCACCCCTCCACTTT.

The chain links TRBV19 to TRBJ1-4; TRBD1 is a possible D gene (5 bases). Trimming took off 3 bases at V and 10 bases at J, with 21 bases between the two ends. Germline V gene data show CDR1 as LNHDA and CDR2 as SQIVND (reference sequence). This CDR3 is 16 amino acids long. In nucleotides, the CDR3 is TGTGCCAGTAGTATTCCAGAAGCGGGGGAGCAAGGAAAACTGTTTTTT. This gives the protein CASSIPEAGEQGKLFF.

This clone occurred once. The rearrangement links TRBV7-2 to TRBJ2-2, with 10 bases matching TRBD2. Germline CDR1 is SGHTA and CDR2 is FQGNSA. The CDR3 has 15 amino acids. The junction had 5 bases not matched to a gene; V was cut back by 4 bases and J by 6 bases. CDR3 coding DNA: TGTGCCAGCAGCTCTCAGCGGGGGGGCTCCGGGGAGCTGTTTTTT. It specifies CASSSQRGGSGELFF.

The rearrangement joins TRBV7-3 to TRBJ1-2, with a tentative D call TRBD1 (6 bases). Trimming took 2 bases from V and 4 from J, leaving 17 bases between them. CDR3 size: 16 residues. Germline V CDR1 and CDR2: SGHTA, FQGTGA. The DNA of the CDR3 is TGTGCCAGCAGCTTACCCAAGACAGGAGACCTCTATGGCTACACCTTC. This sequence encodes CASSLPKTGDLYGYTF.

This clone was seen more than once but under ten times. The rearrangement links TRBV5-1 to TRBJ2-2; no clear D gene. Germline V gene sequence: CDR1 SGHRS, CDR2 YFSETQ. CDR3 length: 14 amino acids. V was pared by 0 bases and J by 3 bases, with 6 bases between. The CDR3 loop is CASSLVPDTGELFF. Written as DNA, the CDR3 is TGCGCCAGCAGCTTGGTTCCCGACACCGGGGAGCTGTTTTTT.

The CDR3 is CASSQAVGRTEQFF. The CDR3 DNA reads TGCGCCAGCAGCCAAGCCGTCGGGAGGACGGAGCAGTTCTTC. This chain joins TRBV5-1 and TRBJ2-1, with 7 nucleotides matching TRBD2. This CDR3 has 14 residues. Germline loops: CDR1 SGHRS, CDR2 YFSETQ. Trimming took 4 bases from V and 10 from J; bases not matched to a gene: 11.

The chain couples TRBV4-2 to TRBJ1-2, with TRBD1 matching 11 bases. J was trimmed by 5 bases and V by 3 bases; bases with no gene match: 5. The CDR3 is 15 residues long. CDR1 is LGHNA, CDR2 YNFKEQ, per germline. The CDR3 is CASSQAGQGGYGYTF. The CDR3 bases are TGTGCCAGCAGCCAGGCGGGACAGGGGGGATATGGCTACACCTTC.

The rearrangement uses TRBV19 and TRBJ1-5; tentatively, D is TRBD1 (5 bases). CDR3 size: 15 residues. The ends were cut back, 5 bases at V and 1 base at J, with 12 bases in the middle. Germline-derived CDR1 and CDR2 are LNHDA and SQIVND (reference sequence). The CDR3 protein is CASSSSTVSNQPQHF. The DNA of the CDR3 is TGTGCCAGTAGTTCCTCGACAGTGAGCAATCAGCCCCAGCATTTT.

This chain connects TRBV3-1 (or the pseudogene TRBV3-2) to TRBJ1-6, with 9 bases identical to TRBD1. V trimming: 4 bases; J trimming: 6 bases; junction bases outside the gene matches: 4. The germline V gene has CDR1 LGHDT and CDR2 YNNKEL (reference sequence). CDR3 length: 15 residues. The CDR3 sequence is CASSLGTGFNSPLHF. The CDR3 DNA is TGTGCCAGCAGCCTCGGGACAGGGTTTAATTCACCCCTCCACTTT.

This clone occurred once. The J gene is TRBJ2-7, the V gene TRBV7-9, with a weak D call TRBD2 (5 bases). In germline, CDR1 is SEHNR, CDR2 FQNEAQ (reference sequence). Deletions cut 0 bases from V and 7 bases from J, with 13 bases between. There are 14 residues in the CDR3. This CDR3 reads CASSLAGSLAEQYF. CDR3 coding DNA: TGTGCCAGCAGCTTAGCGGGCAGCTTAGCGGAGCAGTACTTC. Filled out from reference TRBV7-9 and TRBJ2-7, the complete variable domain reads DTGVSQNPRHKITKRGQNVTFRCDPISEHNRLYWYRQTLGQGPEFLTYFQNEAQLEKSRLLSDRFSAERPKGSFSTLEIQRTEQGDSAMYLCASSLAGSLAEQYFGPGTRLTVT.

The V gene is TRBV10-3, the J gene TRBJ1-4; D remains unclear. Germline CDR1 and CDR2: ENHRY and SYGVKD. V lost 0 bases and J 8 bases, leaving 13 bases between the germline ends. This CDR3 contains 15 residues. The CDR3: CAISESRALGEKLFF. CDR3 in DNA: TGTGCCATCAGTGAGTCGAGGGCTTTAGGGGAAAAACTGTTTTTT.